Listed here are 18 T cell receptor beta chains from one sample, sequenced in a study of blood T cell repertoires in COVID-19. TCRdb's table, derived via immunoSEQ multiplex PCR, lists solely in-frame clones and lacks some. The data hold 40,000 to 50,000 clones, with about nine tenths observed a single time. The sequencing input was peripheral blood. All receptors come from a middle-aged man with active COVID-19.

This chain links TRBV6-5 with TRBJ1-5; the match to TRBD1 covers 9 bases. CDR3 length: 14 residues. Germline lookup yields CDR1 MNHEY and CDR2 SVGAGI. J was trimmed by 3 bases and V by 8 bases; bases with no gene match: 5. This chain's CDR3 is CASGRTGVNQPQHF. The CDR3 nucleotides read TGTGCCAGCGGTCGGACAGGGGTCAATCAGCCCCAGCATTTT.

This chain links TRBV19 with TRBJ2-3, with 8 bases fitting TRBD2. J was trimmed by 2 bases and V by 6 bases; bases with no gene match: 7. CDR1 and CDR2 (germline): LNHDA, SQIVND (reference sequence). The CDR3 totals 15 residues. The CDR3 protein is CASSLSGETTDTQYF. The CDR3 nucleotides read TGTGCCAGTAGCCTTAGCGGGGAGACCACAGATACGCAGTATTTT.

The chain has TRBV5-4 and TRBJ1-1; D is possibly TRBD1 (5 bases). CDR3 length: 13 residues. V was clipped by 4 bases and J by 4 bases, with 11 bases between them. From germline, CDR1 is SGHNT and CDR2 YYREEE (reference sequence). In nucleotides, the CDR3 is TGTGCCAGCAGCCTTCGGACAACCACTGAAGCTTTCTTT. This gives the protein CASSLRTTTEAFF. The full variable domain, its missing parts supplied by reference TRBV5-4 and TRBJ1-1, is ETGVTQSPTHLIKTRGQQVTLRCSSQSGHNTVSWYQQALGQGPQFIFQYYREEENGRGNFPPRFSGLQFPNYSSELNVNALELDDSALYLCASSLRTTTEAFFGQGTRLTVV.

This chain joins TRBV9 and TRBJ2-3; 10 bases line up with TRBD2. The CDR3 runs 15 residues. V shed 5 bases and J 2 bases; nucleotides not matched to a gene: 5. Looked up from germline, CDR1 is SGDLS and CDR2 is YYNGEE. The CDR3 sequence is CASSSSGRFTDTQYF. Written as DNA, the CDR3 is TGTGCCAGCAGTTCTAGCGGGAGATTCACAGATACGCAGTATTTT.

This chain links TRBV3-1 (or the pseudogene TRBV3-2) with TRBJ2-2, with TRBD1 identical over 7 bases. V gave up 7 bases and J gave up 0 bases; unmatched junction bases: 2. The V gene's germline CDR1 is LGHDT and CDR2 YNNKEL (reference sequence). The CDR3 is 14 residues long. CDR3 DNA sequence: TGTGCCAGCATAGGGGGCGCGAACACCGGGGAGCTGTTTTTT. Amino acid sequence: CASIGGANTGELFF.

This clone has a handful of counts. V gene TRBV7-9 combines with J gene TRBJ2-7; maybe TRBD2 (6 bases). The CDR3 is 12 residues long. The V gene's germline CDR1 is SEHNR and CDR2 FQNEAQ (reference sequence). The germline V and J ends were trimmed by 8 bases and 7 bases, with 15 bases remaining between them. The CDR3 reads CASQRLVGEQYF. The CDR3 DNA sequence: TGTGCCAGCCAACGACTAGTCGGGGAGCAGTACTTC.

The CDR3 region is CASSPRTGEGYGYTF. CDR3 nucleotide sequence: TGTGCCAGCAGCCCAAGGACAGGGGAAGGCTATGGCTACACCTTC. The chain joins TRBV7-9 to TRBJ1-2; 9 bases are a match to TRBD1. The J segment lost 4 bases and the V segment lost 5 bases, leaving 8 bases of the junction unmatched. The CDR3 consists of 15 residues. The germline V gene encodes CDR1 SEHNR and CDR2 FQNEAQ (reference sequence). Supplemented by reference TRBV7-9 and TRBJ1-2, the full variable domain reads DTGVSQNPRHKITKRGQNVTFRCDPISEHNRLYWYRQTLGQGPEFLTYFQNEAQLEKSRLLSDRFSAERPKGSFSTLEIQRTEQGDSAMYLCASSPRTGEGYGYTFGSGTRLTVV.

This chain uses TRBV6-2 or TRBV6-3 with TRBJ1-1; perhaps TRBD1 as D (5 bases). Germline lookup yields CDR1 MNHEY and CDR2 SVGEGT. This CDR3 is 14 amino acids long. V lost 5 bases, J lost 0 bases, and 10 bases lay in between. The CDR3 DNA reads TGTGCCAGCAGTACCCGGGGGGTGAACACTGAAGCTTTCTTT. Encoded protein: CASSTRGVNTEAFF.

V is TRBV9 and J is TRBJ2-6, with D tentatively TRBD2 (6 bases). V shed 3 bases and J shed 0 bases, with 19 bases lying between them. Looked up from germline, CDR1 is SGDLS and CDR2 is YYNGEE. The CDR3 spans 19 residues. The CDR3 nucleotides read TGTGCCAGCAGCGCACCGGGACTCATAAGCACCTCTGGGGCCAACGTCCTGACTTTC. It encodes CASSAPGLISTSGANVLTF.

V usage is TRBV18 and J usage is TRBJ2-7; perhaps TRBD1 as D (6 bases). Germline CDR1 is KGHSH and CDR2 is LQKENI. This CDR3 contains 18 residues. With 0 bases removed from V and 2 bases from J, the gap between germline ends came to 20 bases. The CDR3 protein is CASSPPNSGGSRAYEQYF. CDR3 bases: TGTGCCAGCTCACCACCGAACTCTGGGGGCAGTCGGGCCTACGAGCAGTACTTC.

The CDR3 reads CATSSEGVQPQHF. Here the CDR3 DNA reads TGTGCCACCAGCAGCGAGGGGGTTCAGCCCCAGCATTTT. The chain couples TRBV15 to TRBJ1-5; a possible D gene is TRBD1 (6 bases). V was shortened by 3 bases and J by 6 bases, with 9 bases between the two germline ends. Germline V lookup: CDR1 LNHNV, CDR2 YYDKDF (reference sequence). The CDR3 length is 13 residues.

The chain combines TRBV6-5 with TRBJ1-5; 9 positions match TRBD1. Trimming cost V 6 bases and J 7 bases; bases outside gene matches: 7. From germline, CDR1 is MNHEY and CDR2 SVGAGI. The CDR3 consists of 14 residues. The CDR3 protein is CASSPQGARQPQHF. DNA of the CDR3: TGTGCCAGCAGCCCACAGGGGGCGCGACAGCCCCAGCATTTT.

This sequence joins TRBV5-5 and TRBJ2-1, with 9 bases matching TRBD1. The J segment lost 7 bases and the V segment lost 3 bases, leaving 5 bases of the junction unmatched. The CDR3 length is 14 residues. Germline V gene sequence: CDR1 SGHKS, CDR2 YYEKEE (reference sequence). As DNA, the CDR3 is TGTGCCAGCAGCTCCGGGACAGGGTCGAATGAGCAGTTCTTC. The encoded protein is CASSSGTGSNEQFF.

The CDR3 loop reads CASGLAPTSGTNTGELFF. The CDR3 DNA follows: TGTGCTAGTGGTTTGGCGCCGACTAGCGGGACGAACACCGGGGAGCTGTTTTTT. The chain recombines TRBV12-5 with TRBJ2-2; 11 positions agree with TRBD2. The germline gives CDR1 LGHNT, CDR2 FRNRAP. V was pared by 1 base and J by 0 bases, with 4 bases of the junction left unmatched. The CDR3 consists of 18 residues.

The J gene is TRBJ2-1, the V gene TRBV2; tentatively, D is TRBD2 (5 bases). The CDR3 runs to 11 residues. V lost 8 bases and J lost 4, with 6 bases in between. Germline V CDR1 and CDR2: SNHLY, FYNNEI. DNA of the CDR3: TGTGCCAGCGGGAGTTACAATGAGCAGTTCTTC. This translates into CASGSYNEQFF.

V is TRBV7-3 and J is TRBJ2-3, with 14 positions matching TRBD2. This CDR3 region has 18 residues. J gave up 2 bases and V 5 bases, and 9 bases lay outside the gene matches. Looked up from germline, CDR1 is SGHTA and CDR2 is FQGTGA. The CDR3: CASSPRLAGGPYTDTQYF. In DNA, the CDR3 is TGTGCCAGCAGCCCAAGACTAGCGGGAGGGCCGTACACAGATACGCAGTATTTT. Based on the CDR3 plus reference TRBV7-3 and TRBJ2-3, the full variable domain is GAGVSQTPSNKVTEKGKYVELRCDPISGHTALYWYRQSLGQGPEFLIYFQGTGAADDSGLPNDRFFAVRPEGSVSTLKIQRTERGDSAVYLCASSPRLAGGPYTDTQYFGPGTRLTVL.

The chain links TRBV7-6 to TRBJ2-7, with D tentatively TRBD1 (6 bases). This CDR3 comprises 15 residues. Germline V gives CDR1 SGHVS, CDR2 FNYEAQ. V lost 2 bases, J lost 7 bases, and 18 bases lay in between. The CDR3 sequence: CASSLRGQGKGEQYF. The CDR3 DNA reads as TGTGCCAGCAGCTTACGAGGGCAGGGGAAAGGAGAGCAGTACTTC.

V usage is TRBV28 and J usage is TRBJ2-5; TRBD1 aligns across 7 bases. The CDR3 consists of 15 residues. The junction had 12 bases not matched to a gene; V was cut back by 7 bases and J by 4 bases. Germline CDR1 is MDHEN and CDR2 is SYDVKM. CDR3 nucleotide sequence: TGTGCCAGCAACCCCTACAGGGGAAAAGGAGAGACCCAGTACTTC. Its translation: CASNPYRGKGETQYF.